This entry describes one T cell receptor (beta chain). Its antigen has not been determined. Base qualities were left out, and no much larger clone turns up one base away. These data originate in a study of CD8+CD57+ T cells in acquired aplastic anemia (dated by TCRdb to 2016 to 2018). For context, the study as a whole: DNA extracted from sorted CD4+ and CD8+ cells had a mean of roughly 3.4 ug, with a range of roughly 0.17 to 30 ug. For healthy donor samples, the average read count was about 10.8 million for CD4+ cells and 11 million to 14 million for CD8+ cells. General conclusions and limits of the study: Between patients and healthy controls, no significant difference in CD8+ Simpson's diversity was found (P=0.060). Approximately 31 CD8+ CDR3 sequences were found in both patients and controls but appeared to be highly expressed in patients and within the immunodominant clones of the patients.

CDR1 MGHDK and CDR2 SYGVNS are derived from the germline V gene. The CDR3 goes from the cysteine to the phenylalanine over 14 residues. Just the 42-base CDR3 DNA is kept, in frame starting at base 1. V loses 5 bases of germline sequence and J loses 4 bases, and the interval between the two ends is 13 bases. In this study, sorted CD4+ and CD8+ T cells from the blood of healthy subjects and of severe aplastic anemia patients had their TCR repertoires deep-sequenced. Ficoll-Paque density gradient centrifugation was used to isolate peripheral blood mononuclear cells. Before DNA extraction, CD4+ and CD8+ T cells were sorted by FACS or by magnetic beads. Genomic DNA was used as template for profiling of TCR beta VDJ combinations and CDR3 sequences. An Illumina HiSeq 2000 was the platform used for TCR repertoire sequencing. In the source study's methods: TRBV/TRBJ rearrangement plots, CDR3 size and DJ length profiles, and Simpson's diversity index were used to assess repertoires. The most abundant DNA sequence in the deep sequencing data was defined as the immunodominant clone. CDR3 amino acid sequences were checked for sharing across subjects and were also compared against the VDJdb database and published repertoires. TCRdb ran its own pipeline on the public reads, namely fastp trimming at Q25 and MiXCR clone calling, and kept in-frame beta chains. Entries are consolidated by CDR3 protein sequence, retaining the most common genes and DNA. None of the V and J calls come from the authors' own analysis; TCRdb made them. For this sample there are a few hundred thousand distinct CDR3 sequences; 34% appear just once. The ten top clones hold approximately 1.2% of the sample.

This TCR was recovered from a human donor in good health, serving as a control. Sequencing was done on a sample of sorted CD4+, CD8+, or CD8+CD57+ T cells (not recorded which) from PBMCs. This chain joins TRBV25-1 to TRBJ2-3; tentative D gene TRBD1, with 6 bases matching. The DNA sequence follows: TGTGCCAGCAGTTGGGGGCTAGGGGCAGATACGCAGTATTTT. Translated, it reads CASSWGLGADTQYF.